These 4 T cell receptor beta chains originate from one sample sequenced in a study of blood T cell repertoires in COVID-19. The protocol was immunoSEQ multiplex PCR, while the TCRdb copy is restricted to in-frame clones and leaves out a portion. Seen here are about 74,000 clones, roughly four fifths observed once, and the top ten hold roughly two fifths. The sample consisted of peripheral blood. The receptors were gathered from a man older than 75 with acute or convalescent COVID-19.

V gene TRBV7-8 combines with J gene TRBJ2-5, with a weak D call TRBD1 (6 bases). From germline, CDR1 is SGHVS and CDR2 FQNEAQ. The CDR3 runs 14 residues. Trimming took 5 bases from V and 4 from J, leaving 14 bases between them. As DNA, the CDR3 is TGTGCCAGCAGCCTAAATCTAGGGGGAGAGACCCAGTACTTC. Amino acids: CASSLNLGGETQYF. Full variable domain (outside the CDR3, taken from reference TRBV7-8 and TRBJ2-5): GAGVSQSPRYKVAKRGQDVALRCDPISGHVSLFWYQQALGQGPEFLTYFQNEAQLDKSGLPSDRFFAERPEGSVSTLKIQRTQQEDSAVYLCASSLNLGGETQYFGPGTRLLVL.

This clone was seen a single time. The chain carries TRBV19 and TRBJ1-5; TRBD1 might be the D (6 bases). V was trimmed by 6 bases and J by 1 base, leaving 13 bases between them. Germline assignment: CDR1 LNHDA and CDR2 SQIVND (reference sequence). The CDR3 loop spans 15 amino acids. CDR3 DNA sequence: TGTGCCAGTAGCCCACCACAGGGAAGCAATCAGCCCCAGCATTTT. Translation: CASSPPQGSNQPQHF.

The V gene is TRBV27, the J gene TRBJ2-7; 7 bases agree with TRBD1. The germline CDR1 and CDR2 sequences are MNHEY and SMNVEV (reference sequence). The CDR3 loop spans 13 amino acids. Trimming cost V 5 bases and J 3 bases; bases outside gene matches: 4. CDR3 sequence: CASSRGQFYEQYF. The CDR3 DNA follows: TGTGCCAGCAGTAGGGGACAGTTCTACGAGCAGTACTTC.

The chain combines TRBV13 with TRBJ2-7; 7 nucleotides line up with TRBD1. Per germline, CDR1 PRHDT and CDR2 FYEKMQ (reference sequence). This CDR3 is 14 amino acids long. V gave up 4 bases and J gave up 3 bases; unmatched junction bases: 6. CDR3 in DNA: TGTGCCAGCAGCTCCCCGGGACAGCTCTACGAGCAGTACTTC. Translation gives CASSSPGQLYEQYF.